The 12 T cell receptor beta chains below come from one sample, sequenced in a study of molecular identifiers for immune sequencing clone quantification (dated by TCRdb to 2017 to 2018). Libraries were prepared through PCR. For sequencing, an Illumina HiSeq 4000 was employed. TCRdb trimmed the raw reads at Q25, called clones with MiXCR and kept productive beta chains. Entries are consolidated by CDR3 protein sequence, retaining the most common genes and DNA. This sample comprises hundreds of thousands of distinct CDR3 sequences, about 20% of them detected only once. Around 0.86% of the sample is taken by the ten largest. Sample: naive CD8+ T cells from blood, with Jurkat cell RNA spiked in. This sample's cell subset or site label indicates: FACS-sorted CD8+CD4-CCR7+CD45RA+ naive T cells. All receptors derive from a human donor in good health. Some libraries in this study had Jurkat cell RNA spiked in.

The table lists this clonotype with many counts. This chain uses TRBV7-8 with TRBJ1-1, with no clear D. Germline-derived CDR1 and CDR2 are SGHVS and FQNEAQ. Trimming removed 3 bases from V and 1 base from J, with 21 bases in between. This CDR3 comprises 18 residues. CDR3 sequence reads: CASSFPHMSPNPNTEAFF. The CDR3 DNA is TGTGCCAGCAGCTTTCCCCACATGAGCCCCAACCCGAACACTGAAGCTTTCTTT. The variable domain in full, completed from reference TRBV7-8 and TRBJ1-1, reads GAGVSQSPRYKVAKRGQDVALRCDPISGHVSLFWYQQALGQGPEFLTYFQNEAQLDKSGLPSDRFFAERPEGSVSTLKIQRTQQEDSAVYLCASSFPHMSPNPNTEAFFGQGTRLTVV.

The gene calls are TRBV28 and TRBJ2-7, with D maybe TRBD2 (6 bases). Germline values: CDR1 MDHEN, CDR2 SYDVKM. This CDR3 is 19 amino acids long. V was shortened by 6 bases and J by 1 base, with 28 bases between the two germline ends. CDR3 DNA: TGTGCCAGCAGCGCTTTTGGAGGGGCCGCGGTAACAAGATCCTACGAGCAGTACTTC. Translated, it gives CASSAFGGAAVTRSYEQYF.

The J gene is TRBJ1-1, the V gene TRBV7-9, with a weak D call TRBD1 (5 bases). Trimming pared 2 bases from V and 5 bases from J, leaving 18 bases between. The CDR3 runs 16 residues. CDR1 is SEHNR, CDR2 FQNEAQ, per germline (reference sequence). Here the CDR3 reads CASSLPRVGEDTEAFF. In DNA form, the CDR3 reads TGTGCCAGCAGCTTACCCAGGGTGGGAGAGGATACTGAAGCTTTCTTT.

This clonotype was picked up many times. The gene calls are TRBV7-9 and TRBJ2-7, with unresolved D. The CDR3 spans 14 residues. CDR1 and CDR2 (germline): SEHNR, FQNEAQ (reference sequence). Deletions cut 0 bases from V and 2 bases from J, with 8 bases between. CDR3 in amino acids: CASSLANSPYEQYF. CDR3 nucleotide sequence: TGTGCCAGCAGCTTAGCAAACTCCCCCTACGAGCAGTACTTC.

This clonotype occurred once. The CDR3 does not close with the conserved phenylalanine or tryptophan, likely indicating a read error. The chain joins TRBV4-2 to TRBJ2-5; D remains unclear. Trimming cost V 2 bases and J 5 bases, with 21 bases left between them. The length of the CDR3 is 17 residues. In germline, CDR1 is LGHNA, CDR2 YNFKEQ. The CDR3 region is CASSQTDGGPQSETQYV. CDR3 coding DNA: TGTGCCAGCAGCCAAACGGACGGTGGACCCCAGAGTGAGACCCAGTACGTC.

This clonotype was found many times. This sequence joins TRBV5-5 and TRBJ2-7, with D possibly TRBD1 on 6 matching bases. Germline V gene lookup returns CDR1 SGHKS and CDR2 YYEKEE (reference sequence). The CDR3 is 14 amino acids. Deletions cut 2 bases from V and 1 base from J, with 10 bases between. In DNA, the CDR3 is TGTGCCAGCAGCTTAGGGGGTTGGTCCTACGAGCAGTACTTC. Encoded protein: CASSLGGWSYEQYF.

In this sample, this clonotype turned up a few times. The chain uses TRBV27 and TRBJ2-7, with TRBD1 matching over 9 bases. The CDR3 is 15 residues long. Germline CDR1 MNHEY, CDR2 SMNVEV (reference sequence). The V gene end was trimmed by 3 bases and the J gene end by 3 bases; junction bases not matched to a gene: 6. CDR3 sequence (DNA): TGTGCCAGCAGTTTCGTGGGGACAGGGATCTACGAGCAGTACTTC. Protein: CASSFVGTGIYEQYF.

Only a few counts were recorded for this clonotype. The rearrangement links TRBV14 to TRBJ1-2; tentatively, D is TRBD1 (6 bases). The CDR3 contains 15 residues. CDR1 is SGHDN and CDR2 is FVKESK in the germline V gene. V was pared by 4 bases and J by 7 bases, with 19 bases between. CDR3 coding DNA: TGTGCCAGCAGCCCTTTTTTGACAGGCGTCTCTGGCTACACCTTC. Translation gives CASSPFLTGVSGYTF.

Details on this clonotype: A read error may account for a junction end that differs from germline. For the CDR3, the DNA is TGTGCCAGCAGTCACGACAGGGGAGACACCGGGGAGCCGTTTTTT. Translating it yields CASSHDRGDTGEPFF. V and J are TRBV27 and TRBJ2-2; 8 bases match TRBD1. The germline CDR1 and CDR2 sequences are MNHEY and SMNVEV (reference sequence). CDR3 length: 15 amino acids.

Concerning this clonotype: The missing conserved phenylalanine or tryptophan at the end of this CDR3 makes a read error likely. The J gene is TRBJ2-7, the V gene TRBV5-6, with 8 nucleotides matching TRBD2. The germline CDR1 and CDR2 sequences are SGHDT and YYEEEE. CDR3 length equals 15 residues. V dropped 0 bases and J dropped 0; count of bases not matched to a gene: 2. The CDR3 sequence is CASSLGLASSYEQYL. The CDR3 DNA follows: TGTGCCAGCAGCTTGGGACTAGCGAGCTCCTACGAGCAGTACCTC.

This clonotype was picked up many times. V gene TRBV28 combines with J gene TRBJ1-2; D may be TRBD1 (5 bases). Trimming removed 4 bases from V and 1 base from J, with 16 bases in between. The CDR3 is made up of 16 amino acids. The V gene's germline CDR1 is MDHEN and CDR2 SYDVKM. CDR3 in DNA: TGTGCCAGCAGTTCGAGCAGGGCCAGCCGTAACTATGGCTACACCTTC. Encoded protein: CASSSSRASRNYGYTF.

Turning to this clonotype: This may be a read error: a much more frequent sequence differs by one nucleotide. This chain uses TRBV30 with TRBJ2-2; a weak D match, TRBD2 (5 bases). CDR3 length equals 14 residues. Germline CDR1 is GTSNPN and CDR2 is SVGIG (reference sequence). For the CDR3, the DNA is TGTGCCTGGAGTGTACAAAGGTTCTCCGGGGAGCTGCTTTTT. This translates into CAWSVQRFSGELLF.